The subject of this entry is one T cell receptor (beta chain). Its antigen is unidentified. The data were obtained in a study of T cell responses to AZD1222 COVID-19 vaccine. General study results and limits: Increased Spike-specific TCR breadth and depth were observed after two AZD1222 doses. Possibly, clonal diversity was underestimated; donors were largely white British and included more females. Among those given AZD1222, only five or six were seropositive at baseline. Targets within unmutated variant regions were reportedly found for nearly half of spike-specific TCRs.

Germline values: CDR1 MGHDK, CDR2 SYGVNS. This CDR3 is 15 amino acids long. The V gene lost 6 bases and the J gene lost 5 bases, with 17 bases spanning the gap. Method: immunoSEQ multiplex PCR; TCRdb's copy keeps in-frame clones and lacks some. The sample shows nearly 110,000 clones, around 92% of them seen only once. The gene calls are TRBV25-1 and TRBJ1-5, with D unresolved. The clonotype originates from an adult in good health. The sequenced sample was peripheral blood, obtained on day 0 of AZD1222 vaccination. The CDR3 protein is CASSPPGDAYQPQHF. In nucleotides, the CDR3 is TGTGCCAGCAGCCCACCGGGCGACGCGTATCAGCCCCAGCATTTT.